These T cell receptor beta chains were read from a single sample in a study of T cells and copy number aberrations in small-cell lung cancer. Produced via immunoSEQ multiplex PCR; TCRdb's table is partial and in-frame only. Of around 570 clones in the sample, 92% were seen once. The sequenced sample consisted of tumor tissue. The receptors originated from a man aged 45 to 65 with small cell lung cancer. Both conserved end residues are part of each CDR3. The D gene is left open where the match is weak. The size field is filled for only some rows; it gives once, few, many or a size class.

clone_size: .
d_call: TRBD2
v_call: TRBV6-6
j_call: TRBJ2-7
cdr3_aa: CASSLLTSGSYEQYF
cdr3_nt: TGTGCCAGCAGCCTCCTGACTAGCGGGAGCTACGAGCAGTACTTC

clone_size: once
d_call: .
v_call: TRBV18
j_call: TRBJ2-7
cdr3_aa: CASSPPGRSSYEQYF
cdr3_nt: TGTGCCAGCTCACCACCGGGGAGGAGCTCCTACGAGCAGTACTTC

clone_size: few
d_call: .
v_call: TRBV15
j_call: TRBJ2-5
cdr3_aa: CATSRDRGGSETQYF
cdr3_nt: TGTGCCACCAGCAGAGATAGGGGGGGGTCGGAGACCCAGTACTTC

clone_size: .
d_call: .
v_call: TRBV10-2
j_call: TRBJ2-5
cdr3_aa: CASSEGGGIETQYF
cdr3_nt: TGCGCCAGCAGTGAGGGGGGGGGCATAGAGACCCAGTACTTC

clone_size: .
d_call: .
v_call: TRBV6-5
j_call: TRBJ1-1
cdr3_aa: CASTVTGGTEAFF
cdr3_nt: TGTGCCAGCACCGTGACGGGGGGGACTGAAGCTTTCTTT

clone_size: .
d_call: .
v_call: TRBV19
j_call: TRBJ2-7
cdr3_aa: CASSMSVPSYEQYF
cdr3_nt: TGTGCCAGTAGTATGTCTGTCCCCTCCTACGAGCAGTACTTC

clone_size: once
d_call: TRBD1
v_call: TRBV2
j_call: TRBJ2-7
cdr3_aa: CASSGDSYEQYF
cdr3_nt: TGTGCCAGCAGTGGGGACAGTTACGAGCAGTACTTC

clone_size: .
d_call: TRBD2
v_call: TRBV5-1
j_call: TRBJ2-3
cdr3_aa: CASSSSGSADTQYF
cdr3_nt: TGCGCCAGCAGCTCAAGCGGGAGTGCAGATACGCAGTATTTT

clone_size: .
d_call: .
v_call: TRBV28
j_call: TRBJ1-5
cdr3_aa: CASRTAFNQPQHF
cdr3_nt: TGTGCCAGCAGAACAGCCTTTAATCAGCCCCAGCATTTT

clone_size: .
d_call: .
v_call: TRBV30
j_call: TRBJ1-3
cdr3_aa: CAWSVGGSGNTIYF
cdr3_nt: TGTGCCTGGAGTGTAGGTGGCTCTGGAAACACCATATATTTT

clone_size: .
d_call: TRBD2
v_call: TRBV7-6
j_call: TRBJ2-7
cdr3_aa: CASSLTAGVDEQYF
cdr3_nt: TGTGCCAGCAGCTTAACAGCGGGAGTAGACGAGCAGTACTTC

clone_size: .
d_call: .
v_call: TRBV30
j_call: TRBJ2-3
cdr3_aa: CAWSVQGHGTDTQYF
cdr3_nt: TGTGCCTGGAGTGTACAGGGACACGGCACAGATACGCAGTATTTT

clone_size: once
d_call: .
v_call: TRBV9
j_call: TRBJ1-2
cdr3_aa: CASTSIIYGYTF
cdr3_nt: TGTGCCAGCACCTCCATAATCTATGGCTACACCTTC

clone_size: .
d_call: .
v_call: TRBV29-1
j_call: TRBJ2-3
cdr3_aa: CSVEGGRADLDTQYF
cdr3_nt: TGCAGCGTTGAAGGAGGTCGAGCGGACCTCGATACGCAGTATTTT

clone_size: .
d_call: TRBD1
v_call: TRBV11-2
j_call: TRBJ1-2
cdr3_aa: CASSAQPGQGTGGYTF
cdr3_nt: TGTGCCAGCAGCGCCCAACCGGGACAGGGTACGGGTGGCTACACCTTC

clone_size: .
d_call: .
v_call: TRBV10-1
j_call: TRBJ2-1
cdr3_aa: CASSGPEPYNEQFF
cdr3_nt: TGCGCCAGCAGTGGACCAGAGCCCTACAATGAGCAGTTCTTC

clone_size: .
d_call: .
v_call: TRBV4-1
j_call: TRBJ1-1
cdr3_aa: CASSPRILNTEAFF
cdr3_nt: TGCGCCAGCAGCCCGAGAATCCTCAACACTGAAGCTTTCTTT

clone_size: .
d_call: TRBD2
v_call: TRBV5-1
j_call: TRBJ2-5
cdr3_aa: CASSLGLAGGQETQYF
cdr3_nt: TGCGCCAGCAGCTTGGGCCTAGCGGGGGGCCAAGAGACCCAGTACTTC

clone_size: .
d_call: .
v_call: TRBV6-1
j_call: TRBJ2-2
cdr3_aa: CASSGARNTGELFF
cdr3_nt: TGTGCCAGCAGTGGGGCTAGGAACACCGGGGAGCTGTTTTTT

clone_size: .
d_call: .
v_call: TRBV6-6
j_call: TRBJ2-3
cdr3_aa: CASSTSQTSDTQYF
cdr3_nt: TGTGCCAGCAGCACTAGCCAGACGTCAGATACGCAGTATTTT

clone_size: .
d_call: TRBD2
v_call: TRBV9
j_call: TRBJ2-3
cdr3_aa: CASSVEPAGGEGDTQYF
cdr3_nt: TGTGCCAGCAGCGTAGAACCAGCGGGGGGGGAGGGAGATACGCAGTATTTT

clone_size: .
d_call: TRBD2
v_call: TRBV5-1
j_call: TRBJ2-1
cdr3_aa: CASSLGLAGGNEQFF
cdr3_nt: TGCGCCAGCAGCTTGGGCCTAGCGGGGGGGAATGAGCAGTTCTTC

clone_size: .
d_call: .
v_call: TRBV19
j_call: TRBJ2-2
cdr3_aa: CASTPGGAGELFF
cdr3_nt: TGTGCCAGTACCCCAGGGGGGGCCGGGGAGCTGTTTTTT

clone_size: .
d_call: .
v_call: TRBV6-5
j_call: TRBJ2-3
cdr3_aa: CASAFTAPEADTQYF
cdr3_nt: TGTGCCAGCGCATTTACGGCTCCCGAGGCAGATACGCAGTATTTT

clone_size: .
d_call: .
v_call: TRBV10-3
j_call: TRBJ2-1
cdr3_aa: CAISDSRSYNEQFF
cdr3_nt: TGTGCCATCAGTGACAGCCGCTCCTACAATGAGCAGTTCTTC

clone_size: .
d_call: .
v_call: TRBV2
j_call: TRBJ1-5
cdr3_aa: CASSGTFTGQPQHF
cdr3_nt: TGTGCCAGCAGCGGAACCTTCACGGGGCAGCCCCAGCATTTT

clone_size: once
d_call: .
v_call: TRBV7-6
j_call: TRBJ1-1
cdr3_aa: CASSSVSSGTEAFF
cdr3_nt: TGTGCCAGCAGCTCCGTATCGAGTGGGACTGAAGCTTTCTTT

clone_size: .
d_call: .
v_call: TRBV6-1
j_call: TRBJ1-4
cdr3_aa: CASSELESTQEKLFF
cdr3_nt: TGTGCCAGCAGTGAACTCGAGAGTACTCAAGAAAAACTGTTTTTT

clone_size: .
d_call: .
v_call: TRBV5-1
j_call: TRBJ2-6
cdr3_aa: CASGLRSFTKSGQRPDF
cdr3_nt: TGCGCCAGCGGGCTACGATCGTTCACAAAGTCGGGCCAACGTCCTGACTTC

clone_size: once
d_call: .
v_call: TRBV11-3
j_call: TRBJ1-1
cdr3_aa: CASSSEAGSEAFF
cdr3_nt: TGTGCCAGCAGCTCAGAGGCGGGGAGTGAAGCTTTCTTT

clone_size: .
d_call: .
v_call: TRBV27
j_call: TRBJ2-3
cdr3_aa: CASSLWGTDTQYF
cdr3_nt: TGTGCCAGCAGTTTATGGGGCACAGATACGCAGTATTTT

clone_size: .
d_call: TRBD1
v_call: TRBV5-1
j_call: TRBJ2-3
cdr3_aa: CASSRGQGGDTQYF
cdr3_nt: TGCGCCAGCAGCCGGGGACAGGGGGGAGATACGCAGTATTTT

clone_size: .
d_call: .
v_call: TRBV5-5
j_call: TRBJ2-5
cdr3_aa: CASSLRQETQYF
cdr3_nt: TGTGCCAGCAGCTTGAGGCAAGAGACCCAGTACTTC

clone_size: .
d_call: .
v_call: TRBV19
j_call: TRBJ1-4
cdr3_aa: CASSRASGLNEKLFF
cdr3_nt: TGTGCCAGTAGTAGGGCTTCTGGCCTTAATGAAAAACTGTTTTTT

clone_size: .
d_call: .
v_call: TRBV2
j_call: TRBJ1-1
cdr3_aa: CASSKDNGQNTEAFF
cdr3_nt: TGTGCCAGCAGCAAAGACAACGGGCAGAACACTGAAGCTTTCTTT

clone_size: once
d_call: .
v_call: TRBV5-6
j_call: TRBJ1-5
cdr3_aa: CASSLKGSNQPQHF
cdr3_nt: TGTGCCAGCAGCCTTAAGGGCAGCAATCAGCCCCAGCATTTT

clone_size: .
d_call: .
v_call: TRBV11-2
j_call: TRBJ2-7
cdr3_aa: CARGGGKANEQYF
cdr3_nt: TGTGCCAGAGGGGGGGGTAAGGCCAACGAGCAGTACTTC

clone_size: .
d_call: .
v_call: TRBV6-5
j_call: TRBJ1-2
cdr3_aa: CASRLDANYGYTF
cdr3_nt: TGTGCCAGCAGATTGGATGCTAACTATGGCTACACCTTC

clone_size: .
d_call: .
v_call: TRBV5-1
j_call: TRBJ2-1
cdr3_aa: CASSATPSFREEQFF
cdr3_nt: TGCGCCAGCAGTGCCACCCCGTCATTTCGAGAGGAGCAGTTCTTC

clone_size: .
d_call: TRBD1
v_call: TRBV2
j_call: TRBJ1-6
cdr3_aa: CASTLDRASPLHF
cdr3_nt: TGTGCCAGCACCCTTGACAGGGCCTCACCCCTCCACTTT

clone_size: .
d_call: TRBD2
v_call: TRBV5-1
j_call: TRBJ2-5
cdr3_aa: CASSLTSGGVRETQYF
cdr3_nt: TGCGCCAGCAGCTTGACTAGCGGGGGGGTACGGGAGACCCAGTACTTC

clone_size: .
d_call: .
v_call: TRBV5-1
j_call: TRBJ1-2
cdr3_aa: CASSLGDGTNYGYTF
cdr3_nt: TGCGCCAGCAGCTTGGGGGATGGGACGAACTATGGCTACACCTTC

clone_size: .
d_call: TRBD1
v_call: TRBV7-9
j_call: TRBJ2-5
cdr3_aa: CASSSTGAETQYF
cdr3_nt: TGTGCCAGCAGCTCCACAGGGGCGGAGACCCAGTACTTC

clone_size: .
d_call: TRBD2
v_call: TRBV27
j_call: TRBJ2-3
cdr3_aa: CASSLYTPGLAGVADTQYF
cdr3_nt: TGTGCCAGCAGTTTATATACCCCGGGACTAGCGGGAGTGGCAGATACGCAGTATTTT

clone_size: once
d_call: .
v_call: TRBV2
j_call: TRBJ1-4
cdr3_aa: CASSTTSGDEKLFF
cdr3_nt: TGTGCCAGCAGTACTACCTCGGGGGATGAAAAACTGTTTTTT

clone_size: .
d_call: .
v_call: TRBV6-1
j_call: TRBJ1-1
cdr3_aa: CASREQAEAFF
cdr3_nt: TGTGCCAGCAGGGAACAGGCTGAAGCTTTCTTT